The present T cell receptor beta chain was sequenced within a study of PD-1 blockade in mismatch repair-deficient tumors (dated by TCRdb to about 2017). Concerning the study at large: Between late 2013 and September 2016, the trial enrolled 86 consecutive patients with over nine mismatch repair-deficient cancer types, every one of whom had been previously treated and was progressing. Deep sequencing of TCR CDR3 regions was used to track tumor-associated T cell clones in peripheral blood of patients responding to PD-1 blockade.

For every enrolled patient, mismatch repair deficiency was confirmed by either polymerase chain reaction or immunohistochemistry. A few patients who responded to pembrolizumab therapy underwent TCR sequencing. The phase II trial prospectively tested pembrolizumab PD-1 blockade in advanced mismatch repair-deficient cancers regardless of tissue of origin. Peripheral blood T cell samples were collected serially, before PD-1 blockade began and at several time points afterward. Blood sampling times were expressed in weeks after the first pembrolizumab dose. Broader findings and caveats from the paper: After pembrolizumab, tumor-resident clones, which were often undetectable in blood before treatment, expanded rapidly and then contracted, generally ahead of radiologic responses.

A single count supports this clone. Its antigen remains unidentified. Base qualities were left out, and no much larger clone turns up one base away. The receptor library was made with the immunoSEQ multiplex PCR assay. The table was pulled from immuneACCESS by TCRdb, which kept in-frame rearrangements only. Such tables lose some clones; where checked, under half of the loss comes from unresolved V genes, and the rest has no known cause. The sample table holds approximately 38,000 clones, of which roughly 84% were seen once. The ten biggest clones cover roughly 3.9% of the sample. V has 2 bases trimmed and J has 3 bases trimmed; junction bases matching no gene number 9. The germline V gene provides CDR1 SGDLS and CDR2 YYNGEE. The CDR3 measures 16 amino acids from cysteine to phenylalanine. Only the CDR3 DNA stays, 48 bases, in frame from base 1.

Sequenced here: peripheral blood, sampled about 81 weeks after starting pembrolizumab. This chain joins TRBV9 to TRBJ1-1, and TRBD1 matches 8 of the central bases. This clonotype was sampled from an adult with mismatch repair-deficient cancer. The nucleotide sequence reads as follows: TGTGCCAGCAGCGTTCCCCCGACAGGGGCGTACACTGAAGCTTTCTTT. It translates as CASSVPPTGAYTEAFF.